This T cell receptor (beta chain) is from a study of blood T cell repertoires in COVID-19. Across the study: COVID-19 samples from acute and convalescent phases originated in the United States, Italy and Spain. Sample material is recorded as cDNA or gDNA derived from T cells, B-cell-depleted T cells, or PBMCs.

In the source study's methods: The assay estimated nucleated cells by amplifying reference gene primers. TCRdb keeps only in-frame clones here, not all; method: immunoSEQ multiplex PCR. The DNA was the basis for D and trimming; V, J and clone size are from that table. Among some 330,000 clones listed, about nine tenths were seen once. During active infection, Seattle patients enrolled and were then monitored through disease. Trimming left V 4 bases short and J 0 bases short, with 6 bases between. CDR1 is LGHDT, CDR2 YNNKEL, per germline (reference sequence). The CDR3 runs to 14 residues. This chain connects TRBV3-1 (or the pseudogene TRBV3-2) to TRBJ2-2; no definite D call. The sequence derives from a woman aged 30 to 39 with COVID-19, enrolled during active disease. The sequencing input was peripheral blood. The CDR3 DNA follows: TGTGCCAGCAGCCCTTTCTCGAACACCGGGGAGCTGTTTTTT. Translated: CASSPFSNTGELFF.